A single sample is the source of the 15 T cell receptor beta chains below, sequenced in a study of post-analysis software for immune sequencing data. Study conclusions and caveats: TRBV5-6, TRBV5-1 and TRBV20-1 belonged to a set of roughly 5 TRBV segments that were more frequent in patients than controls.

Researchers reported that TCR beta cDNA libraries carried unique molecular identifiers. TCRdb analysed the PCR reads with MiXCR anew, one entry per CDR3 protein. The sample yields about 180,000 distinct CDR3 sequences, roughly 31% seen once. Their recognized antigens are unknown. The sequencing sample was made of blood. The receptors originated from a girl aged 10-17 years with multiple sclerosis.

This clonotype was counted ten times or more. In DNA, the CDR3 is TGCGCCAGCAGCGTGGGACAGGGGGCTGACGAGCAGTACTTC. Protein: CASSVGQGADEQYF. The V and J genes are TRBV5-1 and TRBJ2-7, with 12 bases matching TRBD1. CDR3 length equals 14 residues. Germline CDR1 is SGHRS and CDR2 is YFSETQ. The V segment lost 4 bases and the J segment 5 bases; nucleotides outside the gene matches: 4. The variable domain in full, completed from reference TRBV5-1 and TRBJ2-7, reads KAGVTQTPRYLIKTRGQQVTLSCSPISGHRSVSWYQQTPGQGLQFLFEYFSETQRNKGNFPGRFSGRQFSNSRSEMNVSTLELGDSALYLCASSVGQGADEQYFGPGTRLTVT.

This clonotype was found many times. The chain uses TRBV29-1 and TRBJ2-7, with 8 bases fitting TRBD2. With 7 bases clipped from V and 6 bases from J, the junction kept 17 bases outside the gene matches. The germline gives CDR1 SQVTM, CDR2 ANQGSEA. This CDR3 comprises 15 residues. This CDR3 reads CSAAGGEISAFEQYF. In DNA, the CDR3 is TGCAGCGCTGCCGGGGGGGAAATAAGTGCTTTCGAGCAGTACTTC.

The chain couples TRBV20-1 to TRBJ2-7; unclear D gene. Germline lookup yields CDR1 DFQATT and CDR2 SNEGSKA (reference sequence). The CDR3 is made up of 14 amino acids. Trimming shortened V by 6 bases and J by 6 bases, and 21 bases separated the two germline ends. CDR3 bases: TGCAGTGCGAATACGCAGAAGGGCCTCTCCGAGCAGTACTTC. It is translated as CSANTQKGLSEQYF.

This clonotype has only a few counts. The genes are TRBV5-1 and TRBJ1-1; D is uncertain. Trimming took 0 bases from V and 3 from J, leaving 6 bases between them. The CDR3 is 13 amino acids. Germline assignment: CDR1 SGHRS and CDR2 YFSETQ. Written as DNA, the CDR3 is TGCGCCAGCAGCTTGGAGGAATACACTGAAGCTTTCTTT. Protein: CASSLEEYTEAFF.

This clonotype showed up many times. The rearrangement joins TRBV5-1 to TRBJ1-5; possible D gene TRBD1, 6 bases. Germline-derived CDR1 and CDR2 are SGHRS and YFSETQ. CDR3 length equals 15 residues. V was trimmed by 0 bases and J by 3 bases, leaving 10 bases between them. CDR3 loop: CASSLEGGANQPQHF. CDR3 nucleotide sequence: TGCGCCAGCAGCTTGGAAGGGGGAGCCAATCAGCCCCAGCATTTT.

This clonotype has at least ten counts. V gene TRBV15 combines with J gene TRBJ2-1; 7 bases match TRBD2. The V segment lost 9 bases and the J segment 4 bases; nucleotides outside the gene matches: 9. In germline, CDR1 is LNHNV, CDR2 YYDKDF (reference sequence). This CDR3 is built from 14 residues. The CDR3 coding sequence is TGTGCCACACTGGGAGGGCTGGAATACAATGAGCAGTTCTTC. Translation: CATLGGLEYNEQFF.

This clonotype was found many times. V usage is TRBV12-3 or TRBV12-4 and J usage is TRBJ2-7, with D tentatively TRBD1 (7 bases). The CDR3 loop spans 17 amino acids. V lost 4 bases, J lost 4 bases, and 23 bases lay in between. The CDR3 region has the DNA TGTGCCAGCAGTTCGTCGGGCGCGGGACAGCCTATTTACGAGCAGTACTTC. This codes for CASSSSGAGQPIYEQYF.

The rearrangement links TRBV12-3 or TRBV12-4 to TRBJ2-1; D possibly uses TRBD1 or TRBD2 (6 bases each). The CDR3 totals 17 residues. V was shortened by 0 bases and J by 8 bases, with 20 bases between the two germline ends. CDR3 in DNA: TGTGCCAGCAGTTTAGCGAGGAGGGGTAGGGGGGAGGATGAGCAGTTCTTC. Amino acid sequence: CASSLARRGRGEDEQFF.

The V and J genes are TRBV9 and TRBJ2-7; the match to TRBD2 covers 10 bases. This CDR3 has 18 amino acids. With V trimmed by 0 bases and J by 5 bases, 14 bases remained unmatched. Germline CDR1 is SGDLS and CDR2 is YYNGEE. CDR3 in DNA: TGTGCCAGCAGCGTAGCTCTGAGTGGGGCTAGCGGGAGCAACGAGCAGTACTTC. Protein: CASSVALSGASGSNEQYF. The whole variable domain, filled in from reference TRBV9 and TRBJ2-7, reads DSGVTQTPKHLITATGQRVTLRCSPRSGDLSVYWYQQSLDQGLQFLIQYYNGEERAKGNILERFSAQQFPDLHSELNLSSLELGDSALYFCASSVALSGASGSNEQYFGPGTRLTVT.

The table lists this clonotype with many counts. The chain has TRBV20-1 and TRBJ2-3, with D uncertain. This CDR3 contains 13 residues. V lost 4 bases, J lost 2 bases, and 10 bases lay in between. Germline-derived CDR1 and CDR2 are DFQATT and SNEGSKA (reference sequence). CDR3 sequence reads: CSATAVVTDTQYF. CDR3 DNA: TGCAGTGCTACGGCAGTGGTCACAGATACGCAGTATTTT.

This clonotype was seen many times. The chain links TRBV6-5 to TRBJ2-1; D may be TRBD1 (5 bases). Trimming removed 5 bases from V and 0 bases from J, with 11 bases in between. The CDR3 runs 15 residues. From germline, CDR1 is MNHEY and CDR2 SVGAGI. The CDR3 spells CASSLRQPSYNEQFF. In nucleotides, the CDR3 is TGTGCCAGCAGTCTCCGACAGCCCTCCTACAATGAGCAGTTCTTC.

At least ten counts were recorded for this clonotype. The gene calls are TRBV7-2 and TRBJ2-1; weak D call: TRBD2 (5 bases). V was shortened by 4 bases and J by 8 bases, with 12 bases between the two germline ends. CDR1 is SGHTA, CDR2 FQGNSA, per germline. The CDR3 contains 13 residues. The CDR3, as DNA: TGTGCCAGCAGCTGGCGGAGGTGGGATGAGCAGTTCTTC. Protein product: CASSWRRWDEQFF.

For this clonotype: A much larger clone is a single base away; this may be a read error. The conserved final phenylalanine or tryptophan is absent from the CDR3, which likely points to a read error. The J gene is TRBJ2-1, the V gene TRBV7-7; D remains unclear. From germline, CDR1 is SSHAT and CDR2 FNYEAQ (reference sequence). The CDR3 contains 14 residues. CDR3 in amino acids: CASRPLAAYNEQFL. DNA for the CDR3: TGTGCTAGCAGGCCGTTGGCGGCCTACAATGAGCAGTTCTTA.

The rearrangement joins TRBV4-1 to TRBJ2-2; D gene ambiguous. The CDR3 spans 11 residues. The V end lost 5 bases, the J end lost 8 bases, and 6 bases lay between the germline ends. The germline V gene has CDR1 MGHRA and CDR2 YSYEKL. CDR3 amino acids: CASSLRGELFF. DNA of the CDR3: TGCGCCAGCAGCTTGCGTGGGGAGCTGTTTTTT.

About this clonotype itself: This may come from a read error, since a much larger clone is one base off. The chain employs TRBV11-2 and TRBJ2-5; D ambiguous. The DNA matches TRBJ2-7 better at its end, which makes the J call doubtful. Looked up from germline, CDR1 is SGHAT and CDR2 is FQNNGV. The CDR3 sequence is 14 residues long. The CDR3 region is CASSVLSRPYEQYF. The CDR3 DNA is TGTGCCAGCAGTGTACTATCTAGACCCTACGAGCAGTACTTC.